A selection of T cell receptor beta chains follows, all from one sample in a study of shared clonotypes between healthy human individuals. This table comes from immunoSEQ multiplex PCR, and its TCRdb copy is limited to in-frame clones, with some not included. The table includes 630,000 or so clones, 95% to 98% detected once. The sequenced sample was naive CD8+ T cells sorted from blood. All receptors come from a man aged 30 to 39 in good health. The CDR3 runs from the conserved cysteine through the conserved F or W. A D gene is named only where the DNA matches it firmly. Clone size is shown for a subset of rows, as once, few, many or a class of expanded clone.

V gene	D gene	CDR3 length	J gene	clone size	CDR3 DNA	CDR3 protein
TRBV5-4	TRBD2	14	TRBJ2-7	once	TGTGCCAGCAGCTTGGCCCGGGAGGGTTACGAGCAGTACTTC	CASSLAREGYEQYF
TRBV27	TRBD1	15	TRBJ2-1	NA	TGTGCCAGCAGTAAGGGGACAGGGACATACAATGAGCAGTTCTTC	CASSKGTGTYNEQFF
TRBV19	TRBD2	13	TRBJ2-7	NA	TGTGCCAGTAGGGGCGGGGGATCCTACGAGCAGTACTTC	CASRGGGSYEQYF
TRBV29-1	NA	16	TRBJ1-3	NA	TGCAGCGTTGAAGTAGTTCAGGGCCCCTCTGGAAACACCATATATTTT	CSVEVVQGPSGNTIYF
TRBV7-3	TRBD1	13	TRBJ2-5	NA	TGTGCCAGCAGCTTGACAGGGGTGGAGACCCAGTACTTC	CASSLTGVETQYF
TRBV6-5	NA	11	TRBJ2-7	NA	TGTGCCAGCAGTTACGCTTACGAGCAGTACTTC	CASSYAYEQYF
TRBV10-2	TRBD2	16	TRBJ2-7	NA	TGCGCCAGCACCCACACCGCTAGCGGGGGAGCCTACGAGCAGTACTTC	CASTHTASGGAYEQYF
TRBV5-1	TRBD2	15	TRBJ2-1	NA	TGCGCCAGCAGCTGGGGGACTAGCGGGAGTGATGAGCAGTTCTTC	CASSWGTSGSDEQFF
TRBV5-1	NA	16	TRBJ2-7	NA	TGCGCCAGCAGCTTTCATCGGAGGGTTTGGGCCTACGAGCAGTACTTC	CASSFHRRVWAYEQYF
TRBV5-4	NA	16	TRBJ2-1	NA	TGTGCCAGCAGCTTGTGGGGCCCGATTTCCTACAATGAGCAGTTCTTC	CASSLWGPISYNEQFF
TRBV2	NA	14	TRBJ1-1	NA	TGTGCCAGCAGTGGCCAGACCCTGAACACTGAAGCTTTCTTT	CASSGQTLNTEAFF
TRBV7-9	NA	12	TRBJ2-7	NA	TGTGCCAGCAGCCCCAGTCCTATCGAGCAGTACTTC	CASSPSPIEQYF
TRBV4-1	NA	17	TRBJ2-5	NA	TGCGCCAGCAGCCAAGTGTATACAGGGAATCCCCAAGAGACCCAGTACTTC	CASSQVYTGNPQETQYF
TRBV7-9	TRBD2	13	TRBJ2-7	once	TGTGCCAGCACCCGGACTAGCATCTACGAGCAGTACTTC	CASTRTSIYEQYF
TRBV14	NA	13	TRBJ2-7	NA	TGTGCCAGCAGCCTAGCCAGAGGCTACGAGCAGTACTTC	CASSLARGYEQYF
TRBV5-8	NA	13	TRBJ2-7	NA	TGTGCCAGCCTTACGGAGGCCCCTTACGAGCAGTACTTC	CASLTEAPYEQYF
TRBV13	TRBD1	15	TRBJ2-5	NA	TGTGCCAGCAGCTTGGCCGGGACAGGGGGTGAGACCCAGTACTTC	CASSLAGTGGETQYF
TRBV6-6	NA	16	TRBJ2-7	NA	TGTGCCAGCAGTTACTCCCCGGGACATACCTCCTACGAGCAGTACTTC	CASSYSPGHTSYEQYF
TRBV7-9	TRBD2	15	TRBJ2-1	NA	TGTGCCAGCAGCCTCTTAGCGGGAGGAATCGATGAGCAGTTCTTC	CASSLLAGGIDEQFF
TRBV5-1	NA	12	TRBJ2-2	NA	TGCGCCAGCAGCCCTGATACCGGGGAGCTGTTTTTT	CASSPDTGELFF
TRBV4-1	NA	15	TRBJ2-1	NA	TGCGCCAGCAGCCAGAGGACGAGTACCTACAATGAGCAGTTCTTC	CASSQRTSTYNEQFF
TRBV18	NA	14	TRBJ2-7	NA	TGTGCCAGCTCACCACGGGCGTCCTCCTACGAGCAGTACTTC	CASSPRASSYEQYF
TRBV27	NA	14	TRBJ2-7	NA	TGTGCCAGCAGTCTGGGGGGGCGAACCTACGAGCAGTACTTC	CASSLGGRTYEQYF
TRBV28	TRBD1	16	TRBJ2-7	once	TGTGCCAGCACCCCCCCTAGCCGGACAGGTACCTACGAGCAGTACTTC	CASTPPSRTGTYEQYF
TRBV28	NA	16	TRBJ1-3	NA	TGTGCCAGCAGTAGCGACAGTGTGACCTCTGGAAACACCATATATTTT	CASSSDSVTSGNTIYF
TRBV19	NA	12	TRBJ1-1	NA	TGTGCCATCGGACGGACCGGGGCTGAAGCTTTCTTT	CAIGRTGAEAFF
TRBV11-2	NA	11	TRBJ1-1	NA	TGTGCCAGCAAGCTCCGGGCCGAAGCTTTCTTT	CASKLRAEAFF
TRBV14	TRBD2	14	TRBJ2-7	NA	TGTGCCAGCAGCCAAGGGGCGGGAGATGTCGAGCAGTACTTC	CASSQGAGDVEQYF
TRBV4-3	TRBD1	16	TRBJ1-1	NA	TGCGCCAGCAGCCAAGATAGGGCAGGGGGAAGCACTGAAGCTTTCTTT	CASSQDRAGGSTEAFF